This T cell receptor (beta chain) was recorded in a study of blood T cell repertoires in COVID-19. Across the whole study: Samples representing acute and convalescent COVID-19 were sourced from the United States, Italy and Spain. T cells, B-cell-depleted T cells, or PBMCs supplied cDNA or gDNA.

Individuals aged roughly 18 to 95 years were recruited from 24 US areas. As processed by the authors: The assay estimated nucleated cells by amplifying reference gene primers. TCRdb's copy holds only in-frame clones and misses some; the assay was immunoSEQ multiplex PCR. From that table come the V and J calls and clone size; the DNA was used to work out D and trimming. Of fewer than 250,000 clones detected, about 80% appear once; the ten largest clones hold less than 2%. In germline, CDR1 is LNHDA, CDR2 SQIVND (reference sequence). This CDR3 region has 16 residues. Trimming took 5 bases from V and 2 from J, leaving 16 bases between them.

The sequencing sample was made of PBMCs or T cells enriched from blood (not recorded which). V and J are TRBV19 and TRBJ1-5; the D gene is possibly TRBD1 (6 bases). This TCR derives from a man aged 60 to 75 who had recovered from COVID-19. The CDR3 spells CASSPRLGTRNQPQHF. CDR3 DNA: TGTGCCAGTAGTCCACGCCTCGGGACACGCAATCAGCCCCAGCATTTT.